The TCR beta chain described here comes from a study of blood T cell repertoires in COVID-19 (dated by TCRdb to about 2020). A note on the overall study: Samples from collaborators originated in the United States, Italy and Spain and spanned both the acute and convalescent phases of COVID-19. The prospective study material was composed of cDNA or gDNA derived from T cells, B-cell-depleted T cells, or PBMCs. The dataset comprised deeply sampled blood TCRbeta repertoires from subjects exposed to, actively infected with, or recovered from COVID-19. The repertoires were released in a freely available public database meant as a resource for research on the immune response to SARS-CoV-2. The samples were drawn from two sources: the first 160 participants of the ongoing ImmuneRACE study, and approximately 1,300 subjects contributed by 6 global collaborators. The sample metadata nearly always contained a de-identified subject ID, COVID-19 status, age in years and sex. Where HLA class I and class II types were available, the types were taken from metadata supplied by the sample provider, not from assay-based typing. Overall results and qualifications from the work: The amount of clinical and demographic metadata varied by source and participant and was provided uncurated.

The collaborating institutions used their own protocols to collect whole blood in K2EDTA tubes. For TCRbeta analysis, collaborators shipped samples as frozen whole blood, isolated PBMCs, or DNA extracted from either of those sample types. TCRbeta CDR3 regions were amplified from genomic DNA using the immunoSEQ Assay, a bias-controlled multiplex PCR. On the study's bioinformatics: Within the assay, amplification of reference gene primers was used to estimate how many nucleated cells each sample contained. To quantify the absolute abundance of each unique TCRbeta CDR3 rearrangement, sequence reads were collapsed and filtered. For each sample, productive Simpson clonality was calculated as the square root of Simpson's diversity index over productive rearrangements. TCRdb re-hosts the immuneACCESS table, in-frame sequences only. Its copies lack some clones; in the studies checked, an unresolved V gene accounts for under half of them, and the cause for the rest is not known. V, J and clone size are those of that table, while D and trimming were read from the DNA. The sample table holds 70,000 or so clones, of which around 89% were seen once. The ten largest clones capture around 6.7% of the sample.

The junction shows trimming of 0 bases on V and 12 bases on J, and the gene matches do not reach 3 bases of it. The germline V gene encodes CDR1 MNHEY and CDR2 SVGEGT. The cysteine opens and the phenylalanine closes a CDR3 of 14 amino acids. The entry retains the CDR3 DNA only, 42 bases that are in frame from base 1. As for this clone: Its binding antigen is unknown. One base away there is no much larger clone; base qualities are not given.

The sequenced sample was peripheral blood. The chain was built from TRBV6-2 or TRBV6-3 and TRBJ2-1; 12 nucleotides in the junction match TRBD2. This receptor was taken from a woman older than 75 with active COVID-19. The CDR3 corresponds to CASSYSGLAGSQFF. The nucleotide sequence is TGTGCCAGCAGTTACTCAGGACTAGCGGGATCGCAGTTCTTC.